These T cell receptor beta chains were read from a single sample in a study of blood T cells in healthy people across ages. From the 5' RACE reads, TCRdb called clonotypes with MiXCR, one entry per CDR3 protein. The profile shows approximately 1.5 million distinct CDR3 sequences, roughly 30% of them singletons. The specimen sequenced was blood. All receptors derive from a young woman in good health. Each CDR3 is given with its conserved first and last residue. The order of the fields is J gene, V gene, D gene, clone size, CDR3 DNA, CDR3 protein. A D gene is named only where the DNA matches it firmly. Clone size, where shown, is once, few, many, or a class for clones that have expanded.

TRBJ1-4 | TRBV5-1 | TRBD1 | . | TGCGCCAGCAGCTTGACAGGGGGCCGTAATAATGAAAAACTGTTTTTT | CASSLTGGRNNEKLFF
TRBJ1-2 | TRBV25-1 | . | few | TGTGCCAGCAGTGCGCAAGGGGTTACAGGACAGGGCTACACCTTC | CASSAQGVTGQGYTF
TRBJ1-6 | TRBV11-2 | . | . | TGTGCCAGCAGCTCCCAAGGACAGAATAATTCACCCCTCCACTTT | CASSSQGQNNSPLHF
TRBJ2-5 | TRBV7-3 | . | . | TGTGCCAGCAGCTTGACTCCCTCGGAGGCCCAGTACTTC | CASSLTPSEAQYF
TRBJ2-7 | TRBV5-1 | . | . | TGCGCCAGCAGCGCGGGACCTCACTACGAGCAGTACTTC | CASSAGPHYEQYF
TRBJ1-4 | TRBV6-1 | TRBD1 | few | TGTGCCAGCAGCTCAGACAGGGCCGGGGGAAAACTGTTTTTT | CASSSDRAGGKLFF
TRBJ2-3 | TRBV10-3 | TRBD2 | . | TGTGCCATCAGCGAGACTAGCGGGAACACAGATACGCAGTATTTT | CAISETSGNTDTQYF
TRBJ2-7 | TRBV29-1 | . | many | TGCAGCGTCTTGTGGGCAGGGGATTTCAACGAGCAGTACTTC | CSVLWAGDFNEQYF
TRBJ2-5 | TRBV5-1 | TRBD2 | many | TGCGCCAGCAGCTTGGGGCTAGCGGAAACTCAAGAGACCCAGTACTTC | CASSLGLAETQETQYF
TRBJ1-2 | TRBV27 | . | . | TGTGCCAGCAGTTTCGGGGCAGAAACATCCTATGGCTACACCTTC | CASSFGAETSYGYTF
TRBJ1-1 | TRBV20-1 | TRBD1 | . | TGCAGTGCTAGGGGCTTGGACAGGGGTTTAGGTGAAGCTTTCTTT | CSARGLDRGLGEAFF
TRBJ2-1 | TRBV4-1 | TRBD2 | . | TGCGCCAGCAGCCAAGAGGGGCTAGCGGATGAGCAGTTCTTC | CASSQEGLADEQFF
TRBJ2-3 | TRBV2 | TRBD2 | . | TGTGCCAGCAGTGAAGTGGGGAGCGGGAGGGTAGATACGCAGTATTTT | CASSEVGSGRVDTQYF
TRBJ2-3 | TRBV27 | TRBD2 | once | TGTGCCAGCAGCCGGACTAGCGGGAGGTCTGTCACAGATACGCAGTATTTT | CASSRTSGRSVTDTQYF
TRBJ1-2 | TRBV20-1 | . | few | TGCAGTGCCCGTTCGTCGAGGTTTGGCTATGGCTACACCTTC | CSARSSRFGYGYTF
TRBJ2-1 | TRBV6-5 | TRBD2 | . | TGTGCCACCCAAACCGGGACTAGCTACAATGAGCAGTTCTTC | CATQTGTSYNEQFF
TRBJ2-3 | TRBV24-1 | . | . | TGTGCCACCAGGGACACCTACACAGATACGCAGTATTTT | CATRDTYTDTQYF
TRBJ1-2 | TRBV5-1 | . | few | TGCGCCAGCAGCCCCGGGCCCCGAGGAAATGGCTACACCTTC | CASSPGPRGNGYTF
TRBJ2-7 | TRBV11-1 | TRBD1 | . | TGTGCCAGCAGGACCGGGACAGGGGTCGGGGAGCAGTACTTC | CASRTGTGVGEQYF
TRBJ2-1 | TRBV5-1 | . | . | TGCGCCAGCAGTCCCTCTGGGACTGAGGGATATGAGCAGTTCTTC | CASSPSGTEGYEQFF
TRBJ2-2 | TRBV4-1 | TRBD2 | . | TGCGCCAGCAGCCAAAGCGGAGGGAGGGACACCGGGGAGCTGTTTTTT | CASSQSGGRDTGELFF
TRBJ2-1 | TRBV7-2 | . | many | TGTGCCAGCAGCTTAGCGGGCACCCCTTACAATGAGCAGTTCTTC | CASSLAGTPYNEQFF
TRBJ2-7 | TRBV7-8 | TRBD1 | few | TGTGCCAGCAGCTTAGAAGGGGGACAGGGGAGCGAGCAGTACTTC | CASSLEGGQGSEQYF
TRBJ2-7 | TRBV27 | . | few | TGTGCCAGCAGTTCCCTCCGACAATCCTACGAGCAGTACTTC | CASSSLRQSYEQYF
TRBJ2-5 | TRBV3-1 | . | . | TGTGCCAGCAGCCAAGGCAGGACTCGAAGAGAGACCCAGTACTTC | CASSQGRTRRETQYF
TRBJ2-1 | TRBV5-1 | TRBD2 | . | TGCGCCAGCAGCCTAGCGGTAGCGCCGAATGAGCAGTTCTTC | CASSLAVAPNEQFF
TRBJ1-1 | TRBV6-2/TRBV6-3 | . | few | TGTGCCAGCAGTTACTCCTGGGGAAACACTGAAGCTTTCTTT | CASSYSWGNTEAFF
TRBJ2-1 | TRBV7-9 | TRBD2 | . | TGTGCCAGCAGCTTAGCGTTGGGGCTAGCGGGTTCCTACAATGAGCAGTTCTTC | CASSLALGLAGSYNEQFF
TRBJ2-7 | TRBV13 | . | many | TGTGCCAGCAGCTTAGAGGCGTTCCACGAGCAGTACTTC | CASSLEAFHEQYF
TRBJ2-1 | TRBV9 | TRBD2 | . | TGTGCCAGCAGCGTAAATCCGGGAGGTCATGAGCAGTTCTTC | CASSVNPGGHEQFF
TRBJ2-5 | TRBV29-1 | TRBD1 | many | TGCAGCGTTGGGCAGTCCGGGACAGCCTTAATTAAAGAGACCCAGTACTTC | CSVGQSGTALIKETQYF
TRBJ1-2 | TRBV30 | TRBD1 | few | TGTGCCTGGAGCCCGGGACAGGGTTGGCATGGCTACACCTTC | CAWSPGQGWHGYTF
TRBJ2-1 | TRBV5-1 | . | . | TGCGCCAGCAGTCAAACTAGTTTTTACAATGAGCAGTTCTTC | CASSQTSFYNEQFF
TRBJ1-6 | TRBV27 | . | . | TGTGCCAGCAGTTCCGAGAAGGGGGTCCGCTCACCCCTCCACTTT | CASSSEKGVRSPLHF
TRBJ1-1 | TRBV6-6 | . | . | TGTGCCAGCCTTCCCCCGGACGGTGAAGCTTTCTTT | CASLPPDGEAFF
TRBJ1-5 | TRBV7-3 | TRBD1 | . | TGTGCCAGCAGCTTAACGAGACAGGGTAATCAGCCCCAGCATTTT | CASSLTRQGNQPQHF
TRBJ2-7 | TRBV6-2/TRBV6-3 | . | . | TGTGCCAGCAGTTCCCCGACTCACCGAGGGTCCTACGAGCAGTACTTC | CASSSPTHRGSYEQYF
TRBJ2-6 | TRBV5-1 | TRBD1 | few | TGCGCCAGCAGCTCGGGAAGGGACAGCCACTCTGGGGCCAACGTCCTGACTTTC | CASSSGRDSHSGANVLTF
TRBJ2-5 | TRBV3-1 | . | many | TGTGCCAGCAGTATAACGGGAGATGTCCTAGAGACCCAGTACTTC | CASSITGDVLETQYF
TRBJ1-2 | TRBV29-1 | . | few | TGCAGCCCTACCACGGAAAGAGTTCGCTATGGCTACACCTTC | CSPTTERVRYGYTF
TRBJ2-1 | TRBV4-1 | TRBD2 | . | TGCGCCAGCAGCCAAGCGCCCGGGGGGGCAGGTTGGAATGAGCAGTTCTTC | CASSQAPGGAGWNEQFF
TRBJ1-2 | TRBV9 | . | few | TGTGCCAGCAGCGGAGGGGGTGTCTATGGCTACACCTTC | CASSGGGVYGYTF
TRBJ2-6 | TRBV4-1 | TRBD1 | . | TGCGCCAGCACCTGGGTGGGGAGCGGACAGGGAGTAACTGGGGCCAACGTCCTGACTTTC | CASTWVGSGQGVTGANVLTF
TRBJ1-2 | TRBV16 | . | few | TGTGCCAGCAGCCAACAGAGCAGGTACCTCTATGGCTACACCTTC | CASSQQSRYLYGYTF
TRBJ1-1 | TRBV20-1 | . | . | TGCAGTGCTAGAGTTCTGGGTACTGAAGCTTTCTTT | CSARVLGTEAFF
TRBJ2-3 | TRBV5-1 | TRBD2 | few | TGCGCCAGCAGTCCTCTCGGCCCTAGCGGGGGGGTTACAGATACGCAGTATTTT | CASSPLGPSGGVTDTQYF
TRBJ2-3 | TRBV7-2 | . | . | TGTGCCAGGAGTTCCAGGGGACCTAGCACAGATACGCAGTATTTT | CARSSRGPSTDTQYF
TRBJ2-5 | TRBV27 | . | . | TGTGCCAGCAGTCCCGGGACCTATCCCCGGGAGACCCAGTACTTC | CASSPGTYPRETQYF
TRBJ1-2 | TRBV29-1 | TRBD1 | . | TGCAGCGTTTTCTCGGGGGGACAGGGGAGTCAAGGCTACACCTTC | CSVFSGGQGSQGYTF
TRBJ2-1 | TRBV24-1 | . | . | TGTGCCACCAGTGGCCCGACCAGGAATGAGCAGTTCTTC | CATSGPTRNEQFF
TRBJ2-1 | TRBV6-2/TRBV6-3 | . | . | TGTGCCAGCAGGAACACCCAGGGCCTGGTGAACAATGAGCAGTTCTTC | CASRNTQGLVNNEQFF
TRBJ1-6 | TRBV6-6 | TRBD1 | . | TGTGCCAGCAGTTACGGGCAGGGGGTAGGTAATTCACCCCTCCACTTT | CASSYGQGVGNSPLHF
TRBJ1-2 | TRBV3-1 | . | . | TGTGCCAGCAGCTCCCGGGCGGGACTCACTAACTATGGCTACACCTTC | CASSSRAGLTNYGYTF
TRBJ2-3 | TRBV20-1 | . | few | TGCAGTGCTGATATACCGCCCTCAGATACGCAGTATTTT | CSADIPPSDTQYF
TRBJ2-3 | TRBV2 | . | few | TGTGCCAGCTCCCCCTTCCCCACAGATACGCAGTATTTT | CASSPFPTDTQYF
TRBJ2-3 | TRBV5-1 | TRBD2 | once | TGCGCCAGCAGCTCCGGGACTAGCGGGAGTAGCACAGATACGCAGTATTTT | CASSSGTSGSSTDTQYF
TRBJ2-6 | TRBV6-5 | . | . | TGTGCCAGCAGTTACAGGGCAGGGGTCCTCTCTGGGGCCAACGTCCGGACTTTC | CASSYRAGVLSGANVRTF
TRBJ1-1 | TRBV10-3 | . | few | TGTGCCATCACTCTTGGACAGACTAATGAAGCTTTCTTT | CAITLGQTNEAFF
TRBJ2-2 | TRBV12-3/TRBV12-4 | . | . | TGTGCCTGCAGCCCGACAGGGAACACCGGGGAGCTGTTTTTT | CACSPTGNTGELFF